What follows is one TCR beta chain and its context. The sample originates from a study of cytomegalovirus exposure and HLA in healthy donors. Turning to the study itself: Earlier results showed roughly 120 million unique TCR beta sequences derived from approximately 180 million T cells.

The study ran its PCR with 60 Vbeta and 13 Jbeta primers. Produced via immunoSEQ multiplex PCR; TCRdb's table is partial and in-frame only. The data show roughly 200,000 clones, about 80% seen once. V was clipped by 2 bases and J by 5 bases; unmatched bases: 8. Germline loops: CDR1 SGHNT, CDR2 YYREEE (reference sequence). The CDR3 totals 15 residues. The source is a woman aged 25 to 45 in good health and CMV-seronegative. The J gene is TRBJ2-5, the V gene TRBV5-4; TRBD2 matches 8 bases. Material: PBMCs. This chain's CDR3 is CASSLSGGLTETQYF. DNA of the CDR3: TGTGCCAGCAGCTTAAGCGGGGGTTTAACGGAGACCCAGTACTTC.